Presented here are 10 T cell receptor beta chains from one specimen sequenced in a study. The TRBV12-4/TRBJ1-2 clonotypes were amplified using barcode primers with ligated adaptors. TCRdb analysed the multiplex PCR reads with MiXCR anew, one entry per CDR3 protein. The sample totals more than 50 distinct CDR3 sequences. Sequencing used memory CD4+ T cells sorted from blood. Subset denoted: memory CD4+ T cells, CD4+CD45RO+CD25-. The receptors derive from a female donor with breast cancer.

This clonotype is hyperexpanded (1% or more). This chain connects TRBV12-3 or TRBV12-4 to TRBJ1-2; D is possibly TRBD1 (6 bases). V was cut by 8 bases and J by 6 bases, with 19 bases left in between. The CDR3 contains 14 residues. For the CDR3, the DNA is TGTGCCAGCTCTGACTCAGGGGACGAGAATGGCTACACCTTC. Encoded protein: CASSDSGDENGYTF.

This clonotype was seen ten or more times. The genes are TRBV12-3 or TRBV12-4 and TRBJ1-2, with a weak D call TRBD1 (5 bases). V lost 5 bases and J lost 2, with 12 bases in between. The CDR3 has 14 residues. The CDR3 region is CASSKGGANYGYTF. The CDR3 nucleotides read TGTGCCAGCAGTAAAGGAGGGGCCAACTATGGCTACACCTTC.

This clonotype ranks as hyperexpanded (1% or more). This chain connects TRBV12-3 or TRBV12-4 to TRBJ1-2; 7 nucleotides match TRBD1. The junction had 10 bases not matched to a gene; V was cut back by 5 bases and J by 4 bases. The CDR3 has 15 residues. CDR3 sequence (DNA): TGTGCCAGCAGTCTATACAGGGGTATTTCCTATGGCTACACCTTC. It specifies CASSLYRGISYGYTF.

In its sample, this clonotype ranks as medium-sized. The chain is built from TRBV12-3 or TRBV12-4 and TRBJ1-2; D not resolved. V dropped 5 bases and J dropped 7 bases, with 11 bases sitting between them. This CDR3 contains 12 residues. CDR3 DNA sequence: TGTGCCAGCAGTACCTCCCGGTTTGGCTACACCTTC. Protein sequence: CASSTSRFGYTF.

V usage is TRBV12-3 or TRBV12-4 and J usage is TRBJ1-2; TRBD1 might be the D (6 bases). This CDR3 is built from 13 residues. V lost 10 bases, J lost 8 bases, and 20 bases lay in between. This chain's CDR3 is CANSLQGGRGYTF. CDR3 DNA: TGTGCCAACAGCCTACAGGGAGGTCGGGGCTACACCTTC.

By proportion, this clonotype is medium-sized. This chain uses TRBV12-3 or TRBV12-4 with TRBJ1-2, with D possibly being TRBD1 (5 bases). The CDR3 runs to 11 residues. V lost 8 bases and J 6 bases, leaving 10 bases between the germline ends. The chain's CDR3 is CASRGWDGYTF. The CDR3 coding sequence is TGTGCCAGCCGGGGCTGGGATGGCTACACCTTC.

In this sample, this clonotype is hyperexpanded. The J gene is TRBJ1-2, the V gene TRBV12-3 or TRBV12-4, with TRBD1 as a possible D gene (5 bases). This CDR3 spans 14 amino acids. Trimming left V 6 bases short and J 5 bases short, with 16 bases between. The CDR3 region has the DNA TGTGCCAGCAGCCACAACAGGCTCGGGTATGGCTACACCTTC. Encoded protein: CASSHNRLGYGYTF.

This chain uses TRBV12-3 or TRBV12-4 with TRBJ1-2; D possibly corresponds to TRBD1 (6 bases). Trimming took off 6 bases at V and 9 bases at J, with 17 bases between the two ends. The CDR3 is 13 residues long. This chain's CDR3 is CASRTGPLLSYTF. Written as DNA, the CDR3 is TGTGCCAGCAGGACAGGCCCACTATTGAGCTACACCTTC.

This clonotype is hyperexpanded by share. The chain combines TRBV12-3 or TRBV12-4 with TRBJ1-2; D gene ambiguous. This CDR3 region has 12 residues. Between the trimmed V and J ends, which lost 5 bases and 7 bases, there was a span of 11 bases. The CDR3 spells CASSTPRFGYTF. The CDR3 bases are TGTGCCAGCAGTACCCCTCGGTTTGGCTACACCTTC.

The rearrangement links TRBV12-3 or TRBV12-4 to TRBJ1-2; 8 positions agree with TRBD1. The CDR3 spans 14 residues. J was trimmed by 6 bases and V by 6 bases; bases with no gene match: 9. The CDR3 spells CASSLGQGRHGYTF. DNA of the CDR3: TGTGCCAGCAGCCTAGGACAGGGACGGCATGGCTACACCTTC.